The rows below give T cell receptor beta chains drawn from one sample of a study of blood T cell repertoires in COVID-19. The method was immunoSEQ multiplex PCR; TCRdb's version includes in-frame clones alone and lacks a portion of them. The sample has under 250,000 clones, over 75% seen once. Source material: peripheral blood. These receptors came from a man aged 25-45 years who had recovered from COVID-19. Both conserved end residues are part of each CDR3. Rows give clone size only sometimes, using once, few, many, or a class for an expanded clone.

clone_size,j_call,v_call,cdr3_aa
-,TRBJ2-1,TRBV19,CASSPRGVAHNEQFF
-,TRBJ1-1,TRBV18,CASSPSQGAQEAFF
-,TRBJ1-1,TRBV18,CASSLAPGQANTEAFF
once,TRBJ2-2,TRBV12-5,CASGLVSLAGALDNTGELFF
-,TRBJ1-6,TRBV19,CAKPMGQGQSFPNSPLHF
-,TRBJ2-5,TRBV15,CATSRVADQETQYF
-,TRBJ2-2,TRBV3-1/TRBV3-2,CASSRAGNTGELFF
-,TRBJ2-1,TRBV28,CASSWPGLDYEQFF
-,TRBJ2-6,TRBV6-4,CASSDSSGGGANVLTF
once,TRBJ1-4,TRBV7-8,CASSGGTNEKLFF
-,TRBJ1-1,TRBV10-3,CAVRDREMNTEAFF
-,TRBJ2-3,TRBV10-1,CASSESPGQGSYF
-,TRBJ2-5,TRBV3-1/TRBV3-2,CASSQVGGETQYF
once,TRBJ2-1,TRBV24-1,CATAVGGGNEQFF
-,TRBJ1-4,TRBV2,CASRWTVLTEKLFF
-,TRBJ1-5,TRBV27,CASAAGGVSQPQHF
few,TRBJ2-5,TRBV18,CASSPDSGGQETQYF
once,TRBJ1-1,TRBV11-3,CASSPQGNTEAFF
-,TRBJ2-7,TRBV19,CASKGPRGYEQYF
many,TRBJ1-2,TRBV7-6,CASSLVTGHGYTF
-,TRBJ2-3,TRBV13,CASSLALAGDTDTQYF
-,TRBJ1-1,TRBV3-1/TRBV3-2,CASSQERVGHAAFF
-,TRBJ1-5,TRBV19,CASSIGRPSQDQPQHF
once,TRBJ1-3,TRBV2,CASKPGAGNTIYF
-,TRBJ1-2,TRBV7-9,CASSRGQAFYGYTF
-,TRBJ1-2,TRBV6-6,CASSRTENYGYTF
-,TRBJ2-2,TRBV9,CASSVGQGVGTGELFF
-,TRBJ2-5,TRBV28,CASSLWAGGPRTPQYF
-,TRBJ1-6,TRBV5-4,CASSSGQGVSPLHF
-,TRBJ1-2,TRBV20-1,CSASSGDYGYTF
many,TRBJ1-2,TRBV27,CASSLDRQALMGYTF
-,TRBJ2-7,TRBV2,CASSYSYEQYF
-,TRBJ2-2,TRBV7-6,CASSLVLRGTGELFF
few,TRBJ2-2,TRBV11-3,CASSLDRFGGELFF
-,TRBJ2-2,TRBV24-1,CATSFAGSDTGELFF
-,TRBJ2-1,TRBV7-3,CASSLIGGNEQFF
-,TRBJ1-1,TRBV7-9,CASSLAGLGGGLNTEAFF
-,TRBJ2-5,TRBV7-9,CASSSVDKRTQYF
-,TRBJ2-1,TRBV7-9,CASSLAGIARDYYNEQFF
-,TRBJ1-6,TRBV4-2,CASSQDREVNSPLHF
-,TRBJ2-5,TRBV3-1/TRBV3-2,CASSLPLGGGEETQYF
-,TRBJ2-1,TRBV6-1,CASSGNRGPPSNEQFF
-,TRBJ1-5,TRBV10-2,CATARGSDQPQHF